This passage covers 11 T cell receptor beta chains from one sample sequenced in a study of cytomegalovirus exposure and HLA in healthy donors. Repertoires were generated with immunoSEQ multiplex PCR, while TCRdb's copy carries only in-frame clones and drops some. In the table there are about 200,000 clones, roughly 91% of which are singletons. The specimen sequenced was PBMCs. These TCRs come from a woman between 18 and 30 years old in good health and CMV-seropositive.

This chain connects TRBV29-1 to TRBJ1-1, with 9 bases fitting TRBD1. Trimming took 1 base from V and 7 from J; bases not matched to a gene: 10. CDR3 length: 15 amino acids. Germline CDR1 SQVTM, CDR2 ANQGSEA. The CDR3: CSVEAQGTGRGEAFF. For the CDR3, the DNA is TGCAGCGTTGAAGCCCAAGGGACAGGGAGAGGTGAAGCTTTCTTT. Using reference TRBV29-1 and TRBJ1-1 for the parts outside the CDR3, the full variable domain is SAVISQKPSRDICQRGTSLTIQCQVDSQVTMMFWYRQQPGQSLTLIATANQGSEATYESGFVIDKFPISRPNLTFSTLTVSNMSPEDSSIYLCSVEAQGTGRGEAFFGQGTRLTVV.

The genes are TRBV5-1 and TRBJ2-7, with D maybe TRBD2 (6 bases). Germline CDR1 is SGHRS and CDR2 is YFSETQ. V gave up 1 base and J gave up 2 bases, with 19 bases separating them. CDR3 length: 17 residues. Here the CDR3 DNA reads TGCGCCAGCAGCTTGTTGGGTAGCGGTACACGGGCCTACGAGCAGTACTTC. As protein: CASSLLGSGTRAYEQYF.

The rearrangement links TRBV5-4 to TRBJ2-1; 9 nucleotides match TRBD2. The CDR3 is made up of 15 amino acids. Germline lookup yields CDR1 SGHNT and CDR2 YYREEE (reference sequence). After removal of 2 bases from V and 7 bases from J, the junction contained 7 bases not matched to a gene. CDR3 sequence: CASSFGGRGGNEQFF. CDR3 sequence (DNA): TGTGCCAGCAGCTTTGGCGGGAGGGGAGGGAATGAGCAGTTCTTC.

V gene TRBV18 combines with J gene TRBJ1-2, with D unclear. This CDR3 comprises 15 residues. Germline V CDR1 and CDR2: KGHSH, LQKENI. V was shortened by 2 bases and J by 8 bases, with 18 bases between the two germline ends. This CDR3 reads CASSPSRTVLGGYTF. The CDR3 nucleotides are TGTGCCAGCTCACCAAGTCGGACTGTCCTTGGGGGCTACACCTTC.

The chain combines TRBV28 with TRBJ1-3; 9 nucleotides agree with TRBD1. Germline V gene lookup returns CDR1 MDHEN and CDR2 SYDVKM. There are 18 residues in the CDR3. After removal of 5 bases from V and 0 bases from J, the junction contained 11 bases not matched to a gene. CDR3 sequence: CASSHLPGQGLSGNTIYF. The CDR3 nucleotides read TGTGCCAGCAGTCACCTCCCGGGACAGGGTCTCTCTGGAAACACCATATATTTT.

The chain uses TRBV27 and TRBJ2-4, with TRBD1 matching over 7 bases. Unmatched junction bases numbered 4, after V lost 4 bases and J lost 1 base. Germline CDR1 is MNHEY and CDR2 is SMNVEV (reference sequence). The CDR3 is made up of 15 amino acids. The CDR3 DNA reads TGTGCCAGCAGTTCCCTGGACAGGGCCAAAAACATTCAGTACTTC. This encodes CASSSLDRAKNIQYF.

This CDR3 reads CASSLIGSAEAFF. CDR3 coding DNA: TGTGCCAGCAGCTTAATCGGGTCGGCTGAAGCTTTCTTT. This chain joins TRBV7-3 and TRBJ1-1; D remains ambiguous. Germline values: CDR1 SGHTA, CDR2 FQGTGA. The CDR3 length is 13 residues. The V end lost 1 base, the J end lost 6 bases, and 9 bases lay between the germline ends.

Notes on this clone: Other nucleotide sequences from this sample produce the same CDR3. The CDR3: CAWSGGNEQFF. In DNA form, the CDR3 reads TGTGCCTGGAGTGGAGGAAATGAGCAGTTCTTC. The chain carries TRBV30 and TRBJ2-1; no firm D call. The V and J ends lost 1 base and 7 bases respectively, with 5 bases between them. The CDR3 spans 11 residues. Germline lookup yields CDR1 GTSNPN and CDR2 SVGIG (reference sequence).

The chain combines TRBV11-3 with TRBJ1-3; 10 bases are a match to TRBD1. CDR1 is SGHNT, CDR2 YENEEA, per germline. Trimming at V came to 6 bases and at J to 1 base, leaving 3 bases not matched to a gene. The CDR3 has 15 residues. CDR3: CASSRGQGSGNTIYF. The CDR3 nucleotides are TGTGCCAGCAGTCGGGGACAGGGGTCTGGAAACACCATATATTTT.

The V gene is TRBV4-1, the J gene TRBJ2-5; D perhaps matches TRBD1 (6 bases). Germline V gene lookup returns CDR1 MGHRA and CDR2 YSYEKL. The V and J ends lost 3 bases and 2 bases respectively, with 16 bases between them. This CDR3 has 16 residues. CDR3 DNA: TGCGCCAGCAGCCAGGGACATTCCTCGGGGCAAGAGACCCAGTACTTC. Its protein is CASSQGHSSGQETQYF.

This chain uses TRBV27 with TRBJ2-2; 9 bases map to TRBD2. V lost 8 bases to trimming and J lost 2 bases; unmatched junction nucleotides: 6. The CDR3 consists of 15 residues. Germline lookup yields CDR1 MNHEY and CDR2 SMNVEV (reference sequence). The CDR3 region is CASRLLAGNTGELFF. The DNA for the CDR3 is TGTGCCAGCCGACTACTAGCGGGCAACACCGGGGAGCTGTTTTTT.